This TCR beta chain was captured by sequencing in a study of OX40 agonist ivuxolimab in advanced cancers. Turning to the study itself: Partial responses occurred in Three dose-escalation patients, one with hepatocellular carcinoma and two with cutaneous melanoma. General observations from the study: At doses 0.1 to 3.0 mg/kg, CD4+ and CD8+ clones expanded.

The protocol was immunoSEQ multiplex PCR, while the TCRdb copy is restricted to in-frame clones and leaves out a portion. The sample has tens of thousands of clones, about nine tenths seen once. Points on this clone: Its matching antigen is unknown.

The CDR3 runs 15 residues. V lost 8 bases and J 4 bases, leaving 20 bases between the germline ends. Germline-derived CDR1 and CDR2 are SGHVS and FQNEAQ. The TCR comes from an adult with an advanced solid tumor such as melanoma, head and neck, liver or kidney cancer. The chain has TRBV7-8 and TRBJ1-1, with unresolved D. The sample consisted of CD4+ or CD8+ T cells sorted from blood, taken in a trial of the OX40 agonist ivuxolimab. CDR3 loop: CASVLQNLEGTEAFF. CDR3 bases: TGTGCCAGCGTACTACAGAATTTGGAGGGCACTGAAGCTTTCTTT.